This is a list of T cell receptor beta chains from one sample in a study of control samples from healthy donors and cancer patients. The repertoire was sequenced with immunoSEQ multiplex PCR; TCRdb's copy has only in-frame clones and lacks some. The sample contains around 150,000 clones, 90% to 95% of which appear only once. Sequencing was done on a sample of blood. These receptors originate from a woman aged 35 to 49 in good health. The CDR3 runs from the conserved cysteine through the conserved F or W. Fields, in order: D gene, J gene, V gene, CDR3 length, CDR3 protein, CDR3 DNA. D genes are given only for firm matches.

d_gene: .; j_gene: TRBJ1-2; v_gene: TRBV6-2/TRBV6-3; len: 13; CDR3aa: CASSYEVSYGYTF; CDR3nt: TGTGCCAGCAGTTACGAAGTGAGCTATGGCTACACCTTC
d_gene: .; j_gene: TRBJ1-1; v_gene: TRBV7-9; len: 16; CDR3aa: CASSLGSDLGSSEAFF; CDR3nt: TGTGCCAGCAGCTTGGGGTCGGACCTTGGATCCTCTGAAGCTTTCTTT
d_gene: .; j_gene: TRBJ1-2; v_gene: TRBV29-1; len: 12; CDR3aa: CSVTRGGYGYTF; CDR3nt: TGCAGCGTGACCAGGGGAGGATATGGCTACACCTTC
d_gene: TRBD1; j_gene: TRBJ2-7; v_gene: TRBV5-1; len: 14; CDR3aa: CASSAPGGRYEQYF; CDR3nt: TGCGCCAGCAGTGCCCCAGGGGGCAGGTACGAGCAGTACTTC
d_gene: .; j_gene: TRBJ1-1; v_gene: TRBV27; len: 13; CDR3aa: CASRAGPPTEAFF; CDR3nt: TGTGCCAGCAGAGCGGGGCCCCCCACTGAAGCTTTCTTT
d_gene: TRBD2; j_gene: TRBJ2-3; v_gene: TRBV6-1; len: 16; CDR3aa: CASSASGRPYTDTQYF; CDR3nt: TGTGCCAGCAGTGCTAGCGGGAGGCCATACACAGATACGCAGTATTTT
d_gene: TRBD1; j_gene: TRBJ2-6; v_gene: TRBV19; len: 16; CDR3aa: CASSVDRASGANVLTF; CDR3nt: TGTGCCAGTAGTGTCGACAGGGCCTCTGGGGCCAACGTCCTGACTTTC
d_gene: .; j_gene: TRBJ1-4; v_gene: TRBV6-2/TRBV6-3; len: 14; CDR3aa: CASSSWGTNEKLFF; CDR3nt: TGTGCCAGCAGTTCTTGGGGCACTAATGAAAAACTGTTTTTT
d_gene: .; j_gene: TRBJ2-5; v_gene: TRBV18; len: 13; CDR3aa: CASSPGTAETQYF; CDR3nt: TGTGCCAGCTCACCGGGGACCGCTGAGACCCAGTACTTC
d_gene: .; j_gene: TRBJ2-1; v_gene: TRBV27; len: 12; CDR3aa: CASSDNVDEQFF; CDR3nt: TGTGCCAGCAGTGACAATGTCGATGAGCAGTTCTTC
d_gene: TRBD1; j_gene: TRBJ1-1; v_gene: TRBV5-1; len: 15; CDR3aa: CASSPGQGASTEAFF; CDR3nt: TGCGCCAGCAGCCCGGGACAGGGGGCGTCCACTGAAGCTTTCTTT
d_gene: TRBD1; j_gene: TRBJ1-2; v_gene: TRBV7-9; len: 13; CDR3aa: CASSFGQGGGYTF; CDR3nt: TGTGCCAGCAGCTTCGGACAGGGTGGTGGCTACACCTTC
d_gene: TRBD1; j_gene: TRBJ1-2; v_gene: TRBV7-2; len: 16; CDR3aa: CASSMLGQGRMGGYTF; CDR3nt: TGTGCCAGCAGCATGTTAGGACAGGGAAGAATGGGTGGCTACACCTTC
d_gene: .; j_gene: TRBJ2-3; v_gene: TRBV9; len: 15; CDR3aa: CASSVAQGFTDTQYF; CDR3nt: TGTGCCAGCAGCGTAGCGCAGGGGTTTACAGATACGCAGTATTTT
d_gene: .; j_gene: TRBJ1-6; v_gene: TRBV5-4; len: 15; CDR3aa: CASSADGGRDSPLHF; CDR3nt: TGTGCCAGCAGCGCGGACGGGGGCAGGGATTCACCCCTCCACTTT
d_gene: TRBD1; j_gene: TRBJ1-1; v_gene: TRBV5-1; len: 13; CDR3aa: CASSKGTGTEAFF; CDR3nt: TGCGCCAGCAGCAAAGGGACAGGCACTGAAGCTTTCTTT
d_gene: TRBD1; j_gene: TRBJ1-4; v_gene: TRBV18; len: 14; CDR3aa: CASSSGTGNEKLFF; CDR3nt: TGTGCCAGCTCAAGCGGGACAGGGAATGAAAAACTGTTTTTT
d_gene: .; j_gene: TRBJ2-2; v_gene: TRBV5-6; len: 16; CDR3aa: CASSFTTGDDTGELFF; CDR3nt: TGTGCCAGCAGCTTTACGACGGGAGACGACACCGGGGAGCTGTTTTTT